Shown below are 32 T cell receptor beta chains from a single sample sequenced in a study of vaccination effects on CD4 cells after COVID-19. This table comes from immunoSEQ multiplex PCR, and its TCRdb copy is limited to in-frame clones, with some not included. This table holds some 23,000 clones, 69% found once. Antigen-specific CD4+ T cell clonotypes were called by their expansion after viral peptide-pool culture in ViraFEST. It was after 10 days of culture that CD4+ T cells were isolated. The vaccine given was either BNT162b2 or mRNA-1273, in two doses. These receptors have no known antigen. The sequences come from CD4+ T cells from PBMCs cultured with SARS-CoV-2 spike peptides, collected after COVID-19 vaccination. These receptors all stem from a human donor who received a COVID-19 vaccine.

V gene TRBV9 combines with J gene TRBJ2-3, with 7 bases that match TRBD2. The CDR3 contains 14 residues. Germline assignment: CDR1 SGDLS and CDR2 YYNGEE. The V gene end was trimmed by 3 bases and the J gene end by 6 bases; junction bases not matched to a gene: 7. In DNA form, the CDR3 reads TGTGCCAGCAGCGGGAGGGGAGGGCGGGATACGCAGTATTTT. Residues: CASSGRGGRDTQYF.

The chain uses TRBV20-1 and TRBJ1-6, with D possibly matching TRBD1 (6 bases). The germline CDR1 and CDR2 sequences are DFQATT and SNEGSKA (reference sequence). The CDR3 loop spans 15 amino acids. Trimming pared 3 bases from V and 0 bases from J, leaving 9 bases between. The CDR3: CSASGGASYNSPLHF. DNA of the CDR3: TGCAGTGCTAGTGGGGGGGCCTCCTATAATTCACCCCTCCACTTT.

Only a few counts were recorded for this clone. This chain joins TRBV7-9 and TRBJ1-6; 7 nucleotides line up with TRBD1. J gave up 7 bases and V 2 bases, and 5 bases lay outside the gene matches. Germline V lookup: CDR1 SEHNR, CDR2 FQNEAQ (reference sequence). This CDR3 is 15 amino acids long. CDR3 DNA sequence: TGTGCCAGCAGCTTATCGACAGGGCAGAATTCACCCCTCCACTTT. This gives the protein CASSLSTGQNSPLHF.

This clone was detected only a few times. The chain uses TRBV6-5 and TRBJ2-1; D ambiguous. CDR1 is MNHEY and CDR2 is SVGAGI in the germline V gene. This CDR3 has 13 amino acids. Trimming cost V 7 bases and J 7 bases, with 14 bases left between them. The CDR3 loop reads CASTPRPGNEQFF. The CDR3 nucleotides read TGTGCCAGCACCCCTCGGCCGGGTAATGAGCAGTTCTTC.

CDR3 protein: CASRLRTGGDTQYF. The CDR3 DNA is TGTGCCAGCAGATTGAGGACAGGCGGGGATACGCAGTATTTT. This chain links TRBV2 with TRBJ2-3; 7 nucleotides align to TRBD1. With V trimmed by 6 bases and J by 6 bases, 9 bases remained unmatched. The V gene's germline CDR1 is SNHLY and CDR2 FYNNEI. The CDR3 length is 14 residues.

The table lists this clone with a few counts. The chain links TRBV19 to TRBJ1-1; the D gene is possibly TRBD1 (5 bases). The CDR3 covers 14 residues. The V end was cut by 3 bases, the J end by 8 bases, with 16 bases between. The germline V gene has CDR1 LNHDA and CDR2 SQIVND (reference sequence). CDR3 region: CASSMDGTAGEAFF. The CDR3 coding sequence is TGTGCCAGTAGTATGGATGGGACCGCCGGCGAAGCTTTCTTT.

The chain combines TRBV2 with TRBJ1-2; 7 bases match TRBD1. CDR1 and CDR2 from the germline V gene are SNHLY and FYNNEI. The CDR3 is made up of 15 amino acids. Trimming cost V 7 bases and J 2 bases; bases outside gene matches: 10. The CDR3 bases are TGTGCCAGCAACCGAGGGGGCAGGCGGAACTATGGCTACACCTTC. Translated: CASNRGGRRNYGYTF.

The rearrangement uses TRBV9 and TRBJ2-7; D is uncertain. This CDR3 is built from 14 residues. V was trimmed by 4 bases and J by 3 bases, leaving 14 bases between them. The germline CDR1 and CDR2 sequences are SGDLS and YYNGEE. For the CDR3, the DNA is TGTGCCAGCAGCCTGGAAGTGGGCCTCTACGAGCAGTACTTC. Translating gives CASSLEVGLYEQYF.

DNA of the CDR3: TGTGCCAGCAGCCCCCTAGCGGGAGGGACCACAGATACGCAGTATTTT. Residues: CASSPLAGGTTDTQYF. The V call is TRBV11-2, the J call TRBJ2-3; TRBD2 matches 12 bases. Germline V CDR1 and CDR2: SGHAT, FQNNGV. Germline trimming cut 5 bases from V and 2 bases from J; bases unmatched to any gene: 5. The CDR3 extends over 16 amino acids. The variable domain in full, completed from reference TRBV11-2 and TRBJ2-3, reads EAGVAQSPRYKIIEKRQSVAFWCNPISGHATLYWYQQILGQGPKLLIQFQNNGVVDDSQLPKDRFSAERLKGVDSTLKIQPAKLEDSAVYLCASSPLAGGTTDTQYFGPGTRLTVL.

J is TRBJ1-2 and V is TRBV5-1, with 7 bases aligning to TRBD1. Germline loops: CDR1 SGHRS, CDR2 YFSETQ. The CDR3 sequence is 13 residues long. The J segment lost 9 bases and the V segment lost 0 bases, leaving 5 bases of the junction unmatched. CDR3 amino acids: CASSLDRGYSYTF. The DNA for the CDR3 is TGCGCCAGCAGCTTGGACAGGGGATATAGCTACACCTTC. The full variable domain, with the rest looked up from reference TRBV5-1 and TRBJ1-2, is KAGVTQTPRYLIKTRGQQVTLSCSPISGHRSVSWYQQTPGQGLQFLFEYFSETQRNKGNFPGRFSGRQFSNSRSEMNVSTLELGDSALYLCASSLDRGYSYTFGSGTRLTVV.

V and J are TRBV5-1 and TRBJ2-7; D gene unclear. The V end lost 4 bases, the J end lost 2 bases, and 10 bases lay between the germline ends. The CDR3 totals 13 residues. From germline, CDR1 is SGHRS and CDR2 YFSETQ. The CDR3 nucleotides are TGCGCCAGCAGCCTCCACGCGACCTACGAGCAGTACTTC. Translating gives CASSLHATYEQYF. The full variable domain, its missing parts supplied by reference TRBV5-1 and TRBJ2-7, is KAGVTQTPRYLIKTRGQQVTLSCSPISGHRSVSWYQQTPGQGLQFLFEYFSETQRNKGNFPGRFSGRQFSNSRSEMNVSTLELGDSALYLCASSLHATYEQYFGPGTRLTVT.

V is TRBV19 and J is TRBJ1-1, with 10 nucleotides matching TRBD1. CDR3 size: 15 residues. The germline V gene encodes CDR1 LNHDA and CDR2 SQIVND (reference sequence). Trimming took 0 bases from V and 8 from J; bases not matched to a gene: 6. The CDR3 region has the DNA TGTGCCAGTAGTATAGAGGCCGGGACAGGGGCCGAAGCTTTCTTT. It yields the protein CASSIEAGTGAEAFF.

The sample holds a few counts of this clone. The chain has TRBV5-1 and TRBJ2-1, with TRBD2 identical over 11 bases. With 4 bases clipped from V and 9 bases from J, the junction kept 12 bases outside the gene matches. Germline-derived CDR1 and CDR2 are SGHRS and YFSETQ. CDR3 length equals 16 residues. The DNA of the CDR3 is TGCGCCAGCAGCCTTATCGGGACTAGCGGTTGGGGTGAGCAGTTCTTC. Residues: CASSLIGTSGWGEQFF.

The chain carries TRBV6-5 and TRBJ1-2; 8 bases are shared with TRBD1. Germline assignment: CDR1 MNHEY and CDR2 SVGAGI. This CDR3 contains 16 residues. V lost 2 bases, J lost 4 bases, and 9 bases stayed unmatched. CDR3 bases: TGTGCCAGCAGTTACCAAACGCCGGACAGGGCCTATGGCTACACCTTC. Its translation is CASSYQTPDRAYGYTF.

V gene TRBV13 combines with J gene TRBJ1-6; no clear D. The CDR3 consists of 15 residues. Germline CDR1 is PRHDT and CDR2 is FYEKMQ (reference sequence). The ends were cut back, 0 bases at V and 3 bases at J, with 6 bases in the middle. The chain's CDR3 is CASSLGRIYNSPLHF. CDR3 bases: TGTGCCAGCAGCTTAGGGCGGATCTATAATTCACCCCTCCACTTT.

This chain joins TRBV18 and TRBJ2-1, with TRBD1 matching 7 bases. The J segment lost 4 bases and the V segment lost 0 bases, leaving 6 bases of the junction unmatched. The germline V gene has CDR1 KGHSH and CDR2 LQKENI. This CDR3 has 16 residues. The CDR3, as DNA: TGTGCCAGCTCACCACCTCGGGGACAGAAATACAATGAGCAGTTCTTC. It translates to CASSPPRGQKYNEQFF.

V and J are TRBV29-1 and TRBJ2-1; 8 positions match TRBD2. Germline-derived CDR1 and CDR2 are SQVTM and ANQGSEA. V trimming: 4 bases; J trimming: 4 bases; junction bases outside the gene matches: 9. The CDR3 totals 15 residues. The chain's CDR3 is CSVVTGGPGYNEQFF. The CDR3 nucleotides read TGCAGCGTTGTTACGGGGGGGCCTGGGTACAATGAGCAGTTCTTC.

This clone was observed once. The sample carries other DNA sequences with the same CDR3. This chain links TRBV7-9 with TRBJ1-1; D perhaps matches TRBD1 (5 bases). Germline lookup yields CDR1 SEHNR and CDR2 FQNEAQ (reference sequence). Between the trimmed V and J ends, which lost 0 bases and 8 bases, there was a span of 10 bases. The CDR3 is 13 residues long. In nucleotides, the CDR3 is TGTGCCAGCAGCTTAGCTGGGGGAAGCGAAGCTTTCTTT. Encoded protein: CASSLAGGSEAFF. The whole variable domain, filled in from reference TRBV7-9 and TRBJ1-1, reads DTGVSQNPRHKITKRGQNVTFRCDPISEHNRLYWYRQTLGQGPEFLTYFQNEAQLEKSRLLSDRFSAERPKGSFSTLEIQRTEQGDSAMYLCASSLAGGSEAFFGQGTRLTVV.

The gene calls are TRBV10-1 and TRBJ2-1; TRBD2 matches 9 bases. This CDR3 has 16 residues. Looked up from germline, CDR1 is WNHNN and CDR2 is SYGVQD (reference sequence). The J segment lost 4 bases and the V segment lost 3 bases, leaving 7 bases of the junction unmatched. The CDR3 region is CASSESSGARYNEQFF. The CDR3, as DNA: TGCGCCAGCAGTGAATCTAGCGGGGCGCGGTACAATGAGCAGTTCTTC.

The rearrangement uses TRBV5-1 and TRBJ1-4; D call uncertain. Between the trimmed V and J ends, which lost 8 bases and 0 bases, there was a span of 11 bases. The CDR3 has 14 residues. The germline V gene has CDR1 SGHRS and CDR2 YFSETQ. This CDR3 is CASGISPTNEKLFF. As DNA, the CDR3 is TGCGCCAGTGGGATAAGCCCAACTAATGAAAAACTGTTTTTT.

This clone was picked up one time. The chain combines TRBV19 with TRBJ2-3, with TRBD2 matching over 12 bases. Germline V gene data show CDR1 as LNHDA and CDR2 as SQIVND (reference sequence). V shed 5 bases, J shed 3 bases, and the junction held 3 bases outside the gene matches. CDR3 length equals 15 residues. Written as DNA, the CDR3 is TGTGCCAGTAGTGCGACTAGCGGGAGAACAGATACGCAGTATTTT. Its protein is CASSATSGRTDTQYF.

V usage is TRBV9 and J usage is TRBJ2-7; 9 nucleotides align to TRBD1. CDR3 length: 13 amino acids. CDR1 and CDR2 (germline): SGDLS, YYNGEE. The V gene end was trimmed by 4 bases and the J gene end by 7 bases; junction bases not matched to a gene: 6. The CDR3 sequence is CASSWDRAGEQYF. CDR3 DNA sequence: TGTGCCAGCAGCTGGGACAGGGCAGGGGAGCAGTACTTC.

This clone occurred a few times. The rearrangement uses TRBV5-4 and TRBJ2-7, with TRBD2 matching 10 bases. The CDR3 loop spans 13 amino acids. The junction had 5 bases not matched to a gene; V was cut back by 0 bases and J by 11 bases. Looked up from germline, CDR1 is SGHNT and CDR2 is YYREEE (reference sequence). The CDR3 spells CASSLVGAGGEYF. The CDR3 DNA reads TGTGCCAGCAGCTTGGTAGGAGCGGGGGGGGAGTACTTC.

The CDR3 region is CASSLKSFNEKLFF. CDR3 sequence (DNA): TGCGCCAGCAGCTTGAAAAGCTTTAATGAAAAACTGTTTTTT. This chain uses TRBV5-1 with TRBJ1-4; D unresolved. Trimming took off 1 base at V and 4 bases at J, with 8 bases between the two ends. Germline CDR1 and CDR2: SGHRS and YFSETQ. This CDR3 has 14 residues.

The CDR3, as DNA: TGCGCCAGCAGTGTAGGCGGGAGACCGTACAATGAGCAGTTCTTC. Translating it yields CASSVGGRPYNEQFF. The chain is built from TRBV10-2 and TRBJ2-1, with 7 bases matching TRBD2. The V segment lost 4 bases and the J segment 4 bases; nucleotides outside the gene matches: 7. This CDR3 comprises 15 residues. CDR1 is WSHSY, CDR2 SAAADI, per germline.

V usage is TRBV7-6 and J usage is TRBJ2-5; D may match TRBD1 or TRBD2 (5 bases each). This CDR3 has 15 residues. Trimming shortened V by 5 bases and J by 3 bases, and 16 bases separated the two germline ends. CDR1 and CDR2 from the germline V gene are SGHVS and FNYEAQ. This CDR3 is CASSHYLQGEETQYF. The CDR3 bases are TGTGCCAGCAGCCACTACCTCCAGGGAGAAGAGACCCAGTACTTC.

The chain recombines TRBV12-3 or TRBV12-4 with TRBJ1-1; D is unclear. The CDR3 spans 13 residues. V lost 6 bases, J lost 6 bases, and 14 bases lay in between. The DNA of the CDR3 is TGTGCCAGCAGGTCGGAGGAGGACGCTGAAGCTTTCTTT. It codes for CASRSEEDAEAFF.

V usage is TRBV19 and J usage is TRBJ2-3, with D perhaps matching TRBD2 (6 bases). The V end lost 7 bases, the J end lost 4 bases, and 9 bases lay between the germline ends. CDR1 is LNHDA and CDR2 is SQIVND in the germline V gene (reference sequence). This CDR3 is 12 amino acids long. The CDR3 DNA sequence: TGTGCCAGTATGGGGAGGCCAGATACGCAGTATTTT. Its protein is CASMGRPDTQYF.

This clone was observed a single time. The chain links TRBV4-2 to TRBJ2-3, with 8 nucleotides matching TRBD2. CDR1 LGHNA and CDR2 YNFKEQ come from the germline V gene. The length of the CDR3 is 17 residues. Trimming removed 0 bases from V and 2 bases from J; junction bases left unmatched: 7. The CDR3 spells CASSQDSRGAFTDTQYF. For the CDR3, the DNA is TGTGCCAGCAGCCAAGACTCGCGGGGGGCTTTCACAGATACGCAGTATTTT.

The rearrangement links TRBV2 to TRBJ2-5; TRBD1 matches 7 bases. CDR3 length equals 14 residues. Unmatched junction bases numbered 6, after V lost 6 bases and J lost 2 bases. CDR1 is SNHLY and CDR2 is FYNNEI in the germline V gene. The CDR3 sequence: CASRPGTAQETQYF. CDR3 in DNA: TGTGCCAGCAGGCCGGGGACAGCTCAAGAGACCCAGTACTTC.

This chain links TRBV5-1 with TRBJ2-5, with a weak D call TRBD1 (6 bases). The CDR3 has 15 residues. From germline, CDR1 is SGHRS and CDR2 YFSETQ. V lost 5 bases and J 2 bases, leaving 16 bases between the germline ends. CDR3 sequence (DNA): TGCGCCAGCAGGAGGACAGCTGGACGTCAAGAGACCCAGTACTTC. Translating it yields CASRRTAGRQETQYF.

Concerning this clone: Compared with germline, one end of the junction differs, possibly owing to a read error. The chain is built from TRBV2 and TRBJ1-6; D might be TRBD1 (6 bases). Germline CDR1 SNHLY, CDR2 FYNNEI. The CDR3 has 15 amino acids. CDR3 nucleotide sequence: TGTGCCAGCAGCGAAGGGGGGGGGCGGATTTCACCCCTCCACTTT. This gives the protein CASSEGGGRISPLHF.